The rows below give T cell receptor beta chains drawn from one sample of a study of T cells in Graves' hyperthyroidism and ophthalmopathy. In TCRdb, the multiplex PCR reads were re-called with MiXCR into one record per CDR3 protein. The sample yields over 350,000 distinct CDR3 sequences, approximately 15% seen once. The sample was blood. These TCRs come from a young man with Graves' ophthalmopathy. Each CDR3 is given with its conserved first and last residue. A D gene is named only where the DNA matches it firmly. Not all rows give a size; the values are once, few, many and, for expanded clones, a class.

v_call	d_call	clone_size	j_call	cdr3_nt	cdr3_aa
TRBV27	TRBD2	.	TRBJ2-1	TGTGCCAGCAGTTTAATGCCAGCGGGGGGGCGGGACAATGAGCAGTTCTTC	CASSLMPAGGRDNEQFF
TRBV10-3	TRBD1	many	TRBJ2-2	TGTGCCATCAGTGCCGGGACAGAGAACACCGGGGAGCTGTTTTTT	CAISAGTENTGELFF
TRBV6-1	TRBD1	.	TRBJ1-4	TGTGCCAGCAGTCGGGACAGGGGGCGAGAAAAACTGTTTTTT	CASSRDRGREKLFF
TRBV5-5	TRBD1	many	TRBJ1-4	TGTGCCAGCAGCCCGGTTCATTACGGGACAGGGGACGAAAAACTGTTTTTT	CASSPVHYGTGDEKLFF
TRBV20-1	TRBD2	.	TRBJ2-1	TGCAGTGCTAGAGACAGGGGACTAGCGGGGGGGCCGCCCAATGAGCAGTTCTTC	CSARDRGLAGGPPNEQFF
TRBV7-9	.	few	TRBJ2-4	TGTGCCAGCAGCTTCCAGGGGCGAGGGTCCAAAAACATTCAGTACTTC	CASSFQGRGSKNIQYF
TRBV5-1	TRBD1	many	TRBJ2-2	TGCGCCAGCAGCTTGTCGTGGACAGGGACTAACACCGGGGAGCTGTTTTTT	CASSLSWTGTNTGELFF
TRBV7-3	.	many	TRBJ2-5	TGTGCCAGCAGCTTAACCAAGGATGAGACCCAGTACTTC	CASSLTKDETQYF
TRBV30	.	many	TRBJ2-1	TGTGCCTGGAAGGCCGGGCCAGGCCCCTACAATGAGCAGTTCTTC	CAWKAGPGPYNEQFF
TRBV28	TRBD2	many	TRBJ2-7	TGTGCCAGCAGTTTAGGCCGTGGGACTAGAAGCTACGAGCAGTACTTC	CASSLGRGTRSYEQYF
TRBV5-1	.	many	TRBJ2-3	TGCGCCAGCAGCTACGAGGGGGGTTCAGATACGCAGTATTTT	CASSYEGGSDTQYF
TRBV7-9	.	many	TRBJ1-3	TGTGCCAGCAGCCTGATCAGCTCTGGAAACACCATATATTTT	CASSLISSGNTIYF
TRBV12-5	.	.	TRBJ1-4	TGTGCTAGTTTTGCGGGGTCAACTAATGAAAAACTGTTTTTT	CASFAGSTNEKLFF
TRBV7-9	.	.	TRBJ1-6	TGTGCCAGCAGCTTAGTCGGGGGCCGGGACTTTTCACCCCTCCACTTT	CASSLVGGRDFSPLHF
TRBV20-1	.	many	TRBJ2-7	TGCAGTGCTCCCTGGAGGCAGGCCTACGAGCAGTACTTC	CSAPWRQAYEQYF